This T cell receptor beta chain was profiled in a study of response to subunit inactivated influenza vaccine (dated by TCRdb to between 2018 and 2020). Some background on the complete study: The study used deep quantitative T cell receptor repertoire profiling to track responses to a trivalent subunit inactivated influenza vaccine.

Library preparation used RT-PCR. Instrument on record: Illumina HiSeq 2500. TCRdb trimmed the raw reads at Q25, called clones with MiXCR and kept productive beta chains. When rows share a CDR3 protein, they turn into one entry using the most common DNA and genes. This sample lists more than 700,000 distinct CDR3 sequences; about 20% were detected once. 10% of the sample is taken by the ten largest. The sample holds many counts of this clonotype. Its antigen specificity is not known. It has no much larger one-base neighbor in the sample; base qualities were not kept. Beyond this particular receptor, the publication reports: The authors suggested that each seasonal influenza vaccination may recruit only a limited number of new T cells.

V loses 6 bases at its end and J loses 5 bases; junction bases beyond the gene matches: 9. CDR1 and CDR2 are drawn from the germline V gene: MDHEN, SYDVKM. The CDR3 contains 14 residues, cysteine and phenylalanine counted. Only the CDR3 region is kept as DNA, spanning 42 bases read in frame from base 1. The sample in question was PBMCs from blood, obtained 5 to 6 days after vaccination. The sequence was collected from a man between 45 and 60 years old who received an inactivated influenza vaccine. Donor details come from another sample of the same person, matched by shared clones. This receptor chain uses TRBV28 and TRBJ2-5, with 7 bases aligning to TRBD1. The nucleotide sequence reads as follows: TGTGCCAGCAGACCAATACAGGGGTTGGAGACCCAGTACTTC. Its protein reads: CASRPIQGLETQYF.